What follows describes a single T cell receptor beta chain. The antigen is unknown. These data come from a study of blood T cells in healthy people across ages. It was with a sample-barcoded 5' primer and a J-beta primer mix that a second PCR of roughly 7 to 12 cycles was run. All cDNA molecules were each tagged by a template-switch adaptor with 12 random nucleotides. A single record per CDR3 protein comes from TCRdb applying MiXCR to the 5' RACE reads. The sample lists approximately 770,000 distinct CDR3 sequences, 55% to 70% occurring once. The individuals who served as donors were healthy Caucasians living in Russia, aged about 6 to 100. The CDR3 has 15 amino acids. V gave up 2 bases and J gave up 2 bases, with 10 bases separating them. Findings of the study overall: Per million T cells, TCR beta diversity dropped about linearly as age rose. The long-lived group displayed more naive CD4+ cells, plus higher diversity, than the aged donors did.

The sequenced sample was blood. This chain connects TRBV12-3 or TRBV12-4 to TRBJ2-1; D may correspond to TRBD1 or TRBD2 (5 bases each). The sequence was collected from a man aged 25-45 years in good health. CDR3 DNA: TGTGCCAGCAGTTTAAGAGGGGATGCCTACAATGAGCAGTTCTTC. This encodes CASSLRGDAYNEQFF.